A selection of T cell receptor beta chains follows, all from one sample in a study of cytotoxic CD8 clonotypes in ibrutinib-treated CLL. The table came from immunoSEQ multiplex PCR; TCRdb's copy has only in-frame clones and leaves some out. Here the sample spans under 200,000 clones, approximately 84% being singletons. The material was PBMCs, obtained after 24 months of ibrutinib treatment. The receptors originated from a human donor with chronic lymphocytic leukemia. CDR3s include the opening cysteine and the closing phenylalanine or tryptophan. A D gene is named only where the DNA matches it firmly. The size entry is marked missing in some rows and otherwise reads once, few, many or a size class.

cdr3_nt	cdr3_aa	clone_size	d_call	v_call	j_call
TGTGCCAGCAGCCCCCAGCCGAACACTGAAGCTTTCTTT	CASSPQPNTEAFF	-	-	TRBV6-5	TRBJ1-1
TGTGCCAGCAGCTCCAGGGGGCGTATAACTAATGAAAAACTGTTTTTT	CASSSRGRITNEKLFF	few	TRBD1	TRBV13	TRBJ1-4
TGTGCCAGCAGTCCCGCAGGGTTCGATCGAGATGGCTACACCTTC	CASSPAGFDRDGYTF	few	-	TRBV6-1	TRBJ1-2
TGTGCCAGCAGGCAGACTAGCGGGAGTCGAACAGATACGCAGTATTTT	CASRQTSGSRTDTQYF	-	TRBD2	TRBV2	TRBJ2-3
TGTGCCACCAGCCTCCGGTGGGACACCGGGAATCGTGAGCAGTTCTTC	CATSLRWDTGNREQFF	-	-	TRBV15	TRBJ2-1
TGTGCCAGCAGTTTAGTTCCTAGCACAGATACGCAGTATTTT	CASSLVPSTDTQYF	-	-	TRBV28	TRBJ2-3
TGTGCTAGTGCCATCTCGAACACCGGGGAGCTGTTTTTT	CASAISNTGELFF	-	-	TRBV12-5	TRBJ2-2
TGCGCCAGCAGCTTGGGACCAACCTACGAGCAGTACTTC	CASSLGPTYEQYF	-	-	TRBV5-1	TRBJ2-7
TGCAGCGTTGGGGACAATCCTGGAAACACCATATATTTT	CSVGDNPGNTIYF	-	-	TRBV29-1	TRBJ1-3
TGTGCCAGCAGCCAGACAGGGAATGAAAAACTGTTTTTT	CASSQTGNEKLFF	-	TRBD1	TRBV6-5	TRBJ1-4
TGTGCCAGCAGCTTAATTATCTACAGAAGCACTGAAGCTTTCTTT	CASSLIIYRSTEAFF	-	-	TRBV7-9	TRBJ1-1
TGTGCCAGCAGCTTAGCGGGGCACAGGGAGGGCCACGAGCAGTACTTC	CASSLAGHREGHEQYF	few	-	TRBV11-2	TRBJ2-7
TGTGCCAGCAGCTTGGCCGGTAGCGGGACCTCCCTTTACAATGAGCAGTTCTTC	CASSLAGSGTSLYNEQFF	-	TRBD2	TRBV5-5	TRBJ2-1
TGTGCCAGCAGCCTAACTTCGTTGGATACGCAGTATTTT	CASSLTSLDTQYF	-	-	TRBV7-3	TRBJ2-3
TGTGCCAGCAGCTTAGAGGGAATTTCCTACGAGCAGTACTTC	CASSLEGISYEQYF	-	-	TRBV7-8	TRBJ2-7
TGTGCCATCAGTGAGCTCGGCGGGGGCTATGGCTACACCTTC	CAISELGGGYGYTF	-	-	TRBV10-3	TRBJ1-2
TGTGCCACCAGCAGAGAAGGCGGTGCCCGTCAGTACTTC	CATSREGGARQYF	-	-	TRBV15	TRBJ2-7
TGCGCCAGCAGTCCCCAAGGAGGGGACCAGCCCCAGCATTTT	CASSPQGGDQPQHF	-	-	TRBV23-1	TRBJ1-5
TGTGCCAGCTCTCAAAAAAACCCTGATGGCTACACCTTC	CASSQKNPDGYTF	-	-	TRBV18	TRBJ1-2
TGTGCCAGCAGCCATAAAGCGGGGGCGAAGACACTACGGCAAGAGAATGAGCAGTTCTTC	CASSHKAGAKTLRQENEQFF	-	TRBD2	TRBV4-2	TRBJ2-1
TGTGCCAGCAGCCAAGATTCAGGACTAGCGGCCACCTACGAGCAGTACTTC	CASSQDSGLAATYEQYF	-	TRBD2	TRBV4-2	TRBJ2-7
TGTGCCAGCACAACTAGACCGGAGACCCAGTACTTC	CASTTRPETQYF	-	-	TRBV6-1	TRBJ2-5
TGTGCCAGCAACTTGGGCAGGGCGGACTATGGCTACACCTTC	CASNLGRADYGYTF	-	-	TRBV5-6	TRBJ1-2
TGTGCCAGCAGCTTAGTCGGCGGGAGCACAGATACGCAGTATTTT	CASSLVGGSTDTQYF	-	-	TRBV7-9	TRBJ2-3
TGTGCCAGCAGCCAAACAGGGGGTTATGGCTACACCTTC	CASSQTGGYGYTF	once	TRBD1	TRBV5-8	TRBJ1-2
TGTGCCAGCAGACGCGGACAGGTGGCCTCACCCCTCCACTTT	CASRRGQVASPLHF	few	TRBD1	TRBV5-6	TRBJ1-6
TGTGCCAGCAGAGTTTGGGGAGAGACTGAAGCTTTCTTT	CASRVWGETEAFF	-	-	TRBV6-1	TRBJ1-1